The 25 T cell receptor beta chains given below trace back to one sample, sequenced in a study of T cell responses to AZD1222 COVID-19 vaccine. Sequenced by immunoSEQ multiplex PCR; TCRdb stores in-frame clones only, minus some. Found here are approximately 120,000 clones, over 75% of them singletons; the top ten hold 4.4%. Material: peripheral blood, obtained 28 days after the second AZD1222 dose. The receptors originated from an adult who received the AZD1222 COVID-19 vaccine.

The genes are TRBV7-6 and TRBJ2-5; D could derive from TRBD1 or TRBD2 (6 bases each). V lost 4 bases, J lost 2 bases, and 20 bases lay in between. This CDR3 has 17 amino acids. Germline V gene sequence: CDR1 SGHVS, CDR2 FNYEAQ. CDR3 sequence (DNA): TGTGCCAGCAGCTCACCCTCGGGGCAGGGGAGGCAAGAGACCCAGTACTTC. Its protein is CASSSPSGQGRQETQYF.

The chain joins TRBV24-1 to TRBJ1-5, with D hard to call. The CDR3 totals 11 residues. V lost 4 bases, J lost 5 bases, and 2 bases lay in between. Germline CDR1 is KGHDR and CDR2 is SFDVKD. This CDR3 is CATSEYQPQHF. The DNA for the CDR3 is TGTGCCACCAGTGAATATCAGCCCCAGCATTTT.

In DNA, the CDR3 is TGTGCCAGCAGCTTCCATGGTAGCGGGAAAGAGCAGTACTTC. It is translated as CASSFHGSGKEQYF. The genes are TRBV5-4 and TRBJ2-7; TRBD2 aligns across 8 bases. The CDR3 runs to 14 residues. Germline lookup yields CDR1 SGHNT and CDR2 YYREEE (reference sequence). Trimming at V came to 2 bases and at J to 7 bases, leaving 8 bases not matched to a gene.

The rearrangement uses TRBV18 and TRBJ2-1; no reliable D call. The CDR3 loop spans 15 amino acids. The ends were cut back, 6 bases at V and 0 bases at J, with 12 bases in the middle. Germline CDR1 is KGHSH and CDR2 is LQKENI. The CDR3: CASSPRTGSYNEQFF. For the CDR3, the DNA is TGTGCCAGCTCCCCAAGGACGGGCTCCTACAATGAGCAGTTCTTC. Together with reference TRBV18 and TRBJ2-1, the CDR3 gives the full variable domain: NAGVMQNPRHLVRRRGQEARLRCSPMKGHSHVYWYRQLPEEGLKFMVYLQKENIIDESGMPKERFSAEFPKEGPSILRIQQVVRGDSAAYFCASSPRTGSYNEQFFGPGTRLTVL.

The chain links TRBV4-3 to TRBJ1-1; tentatively, D is TRBD1 (6 bases). The CDR3 contains 21 residues. Germline lookup yields CDR1 LGHNA and CDR2 YSLEER. V was clipped by 2 bases and J by 3 bases, with 31 bases between them. The CDR3 loop reads CASSQRPAGVPRGAWDTEAFF. In DNA, the CDR3 is TGCGCCAGCAGCCAACGACCCGCGGGGGTACCGCGGGGGGCGTGGGACACTGAAGCTTTCTTT.

The chain has TRBV6-5 and TRBJ1-1; 8 bases align to TRBD1. CDR3 length equals 15 residues. The ends lost 1 base at V and 2 bases at J; junction bases unmatched: 3. Germline lookup yields CDR1 MNHEY and CDR2 SVGAGI. The CDR3 here is CASSYWGQVNTEAFF. The CDR3 DNA reads as TGTGCCAGCAGTTACTGGGGACAGGTTAACACTGAAGCTTTCTTT.

By frequency in the sample, this clone is medium-sized (0.01 to 0.1%). V is TRBV6-2 or TRBV6-3 and J is TRBJ2-7; 7 bases align to TRBD2. Germline V gene data show CDR1 as MNHEY and CDR2 as SVGEGT. J gave up 3 bases and V 3 bases, and 8 bases lay outside the gene matches. The CDR3 contains 15 residues. CDR3 loop: CASSYQMTGGYEQYF. CDR3 DNA sequence: TGTGCCAGCAGTTATCAGATGACGGGGGGCTACGAGCAGTACTTC.

This chain joins TRBV7-9 and TRBJ1-2; weak D call: TRBD1 (6 bases). CDR1 and CDR2 from the germline V gene are SEHNR and FQNEAQ (reference sequence). CDR3 size: 15 residues. The V end lost 2 bases, the J end lost 3 bases, and 13 bases lay between the germline ends. This CDR3 is CASSLSQGTYYGYTF. The CDR3 DNA reads as TGTGCCAGCAGCTTAAGCCAAGGGACATACTATGGCTACACCTTC.

The chain combines TRBV10-3 with TRBJ1-1; 7 nucleotides align to TRBD1. Germline V gene sequence: CDR1 ENHRY, CDR2 SYGVKD. V was pared by 6 bases and J by 4 bases, with 11 bases of the junction left unmatched. The CDR3 loop spans 15 amino acids. This CDR3 is CAIRVIDREFTEAFF. In nucleotides, the CDR3 is TGTGCCATCAGAGTAATAGACAGGGAATTCACTGAAGCTTTCTTT.

The chain carries TRBV18 and TRBJ2-4, with 10 bases fitting TRBD1. This CDR3 spans 14 amino acids. V dropped 6 bases and J dropped 5; count of bases not matched to a gene: 4. CDR1 is KGHSH and CDR2 is LQKENI in the germline V gene. The CDR3 loop is CASSPGQGQNIQYF. DNA for the CDR3: TGTGCCAGCTCTCCGGGACAGGGGCAAAACATTCAGTACTTC.

The J gene is TRBJ1-5, the V gene TRBV7-3; TRBD1 might be the D (6 bases). Germline V CDR1 and CDR2: SGHTA, FQGTGA. V was shortened by 2 bases and J by 5 bases, with 10 bases between the two germline ends. CDR3 length equals 14 residues. CDR3 bases: TGTGCCAGCAGCTTAGAGGGGGGCGATCAGCCCCAGCATTTT. Translating it yields CASSLEGGDQPQHF.

This chain connects TRBV11-2 to TRBJ1-2, with no clear D. The CDR3 runs 13 residues. Trimming removed 6 bases at V and 6 bases at J, with 14 bases between. CDR1 is SGHAT and CDR2 is FQNNGV in the germline V gene. For the CDR3, the DNA is TGTGCCAGCAGGCGTTCAGGAAGACATGGCTACACCTTC. Protein: CASRRSGRHGYTF.

This chain connects TRBV29-1 to TRBJ2-1, with TRBD1 as a possible D gene (7 bases). Trimming took 1 base from V and 8 from J, leaving 15 bases between them. Germline V gene sequence: CDR1 SQVTM, CDR2 ANQGSEA. This CDR3 has 14 residues. CDR3 bases: TGCAGCGTTGAAGGACTAGGGGGCCCCTATGAGCAGTTCTTC. Encoded protein: CSVEGLGGPYEQFF.

This chain uses TRBV19 with TRBJ1-3; D gene unclear. Germline CDR1 is LNHDA and CDR2 is SQIVND (reference sequence). There are 14 residues in the CDR3. Between the trimmed V and J ends, which lost 11 bases and 1 base, there was a span of 15 bases. The CDR3 DNA is TGTGCCGGAAGCCTGCTGGGATCTGGAAACACCATATATTTT. It yields the protein CAGSLLGSGNTIYF. Filled out from reference TRBV19 and TRBJ1-3, the complete variable domain reads DGGITQSPKYLFRKEGQNVTLSCEQNLNHDAMYWYRQDPGQGLRLIYYSQIVNDFQKGDIAEGYSVSREKKESFPLTVTSAQKNPTAFYLCAGSLLGSGNTIYFGEGSWLTVV.

The chain joins TRBV27 to TRBJ2-7; a weak D match, TRBD1 (6 bases). CDR1 and CDR2 from the germline V gene are MNHEY and SMNVEV (reference sequence). This CDR3 has 14 amino acids. V gave up 6 bases and J gave up 4 bases, with 16 bases separating them. The CDR3 bases are TGTGCCAGCAGCAGACAGGTAGGAAGGTACGAGCAGTACTTC. This translates into CASSRQVGRYEQYF.

J is TRBJ2-2 and V is TRBV7-9; D is unclear. The germline V gene encodes CDR1 SEHNR and CDR2 FQNEAQ (reference sequence). The V end was cut by 6 bases, the J end by 5 bases, with 4 bases between. The CDR3 loop spans 11 amino acids. CDR3 DNA: TGTGCCAGCAGGGGGACCGGGGAGCTGTTTTTT. This translates into CASRGTGELFF.

This clone has just a few counts. The rearrangement joins TRBV13 to TRBJ2-1; either TRBD1 or TRBD2 may supply D (5 bases each). The CDR3 consists of 15 residues. V was cut by 1 base and J by 8 bases, with 15 bases left in between. The germline V gene encodes CDR1 PRHDT and CDR2 FYEKMQ (reference sequence). The CDR3 DNA follows: TGTGCCAGCAGCTTAGTAGACTTCTTGGGGGATGAGCAGTTCTTC. The encoded protein is CASSLVDFLGDEQFF.

The rearrangement joins TRBV2 to TRBJ2-2; D is unclear. V gave up 7 bases and J gave up 3 bases, with 15 bases separating them. CDR3 length equals 15 residues. Looked up from germline, CDR1 is SNHLY and CDR2 is FYNNEI. In DNA, the CDR3 is TGTGCCAGCATCCCCGGGCAGACCTACACCGGGGAGCTGTTTTTT. This sequence encodes CASIPGQTYTGELFF.

The J gene is TRBJ2-1, the V gene TRBV7-9; D is ambiguous. This CDR3 contains 14 residues. The germline CDR1 and CDR2 sequences are SEHNR and FQNEAQ (reference sequence). V lost 1 base, J lost 5 bases, and 9 bases lay in between. The CDR3 nucleotides are TGTGCCAGCAGCTTAGTATTTCAGCACAATGAGCAGTTCTTC. Amino acids: CASSLVFQHNEQFF. The full variable domain, its missing parts supplied by reference TRBV7-9 and TRBJ2-1, is DTGVSQNPRHKITKRGQNVTFRCDPISEHNRLYWYRQTLGQGPEFLTYFQNEAQLEKSRLLSDRFSAERPKGSFSTLEIQRTEQGDSAMYLCASSLVFQHNEQFFGPGTRLTVL.

The chain uses TRBV6-5 and TRBJ2-7; D may be TRBD1 or TRBD2 (5 bases each). This CDR3 contains 13 residues. Trimming took 5 bases from V and 1 from J, leaving 9 bases between them. Germline CDR1 and CDR2: MNHEY and SVGAGI. The CDR3 region has the DNA TGTGCCAGCAGTCCGGGACCTTCCTACGAGCAGTACTTC. It yields the protein CASSPGPSYEQYF.

V usage is TRBV7-7 and J usage is TRBJ1-5; D remains ambiguous. The CDR3 runs 13 residues. The germline V gene encodes CDR1 SSHAT and CDR2 FNYEAQ (reference sequence). The V gene lost 2 bases and the J gene lost 4 bases, with 6 bases spanning the gap. The CDR3 spells CASSLSVNQPQHF. CDR3 sequence (DNA): TGTGCCAGCAGCTTATCAGTGAATCAGCCCCAGCATTTT.

V usage is TRBV12-3 or TRBV12-4 and J usage is TRBJ1-1, with D possibly being TRBD1 (6 bases). This CDR3 is 13 amino acids long. Trimming cost V 5 bases and J 8 bases, with 15 bases left between them. CDR3 sequence reads: CASSTPGVMEAFF. CDR3 DNA: TGTGCCAGCAGTACCCCAGGGGTCATGGAAGCTTTCTTT.

V is TRBV12-3 or TRBV12-4 and J is TRBJ2-1; no clear D gene. This CDR3 is 13 amino acids long. Trimming cost V 4 bases and J 3 bases, with 7 bases left between them. The chain's CDR3 is CASSSEIYNEQFF. DNA of the CDR3: TGTGCCAGCAGTTCGGAAATCTACAATGAGCAGTTCTTC.

The chain employs TRBV30 and TRBJ1-2; D not resolved. CDR1 GTSNPN and CDR2 SVGIG come from the germline V gene (reference sequence). V was clipped by 2 bases and J by 3 bases, with 10 bases between them. The CDR3 spans 13 residues. DNA of the CDR3: TGTGCCTGGAGTAACGGGGAGGACTATGGCTACACCTTC. Protein product: CAWSNGEDYGYTF.

This clone was detected once. This sequence joins TRBV5-6 and TRBJ1-3; perhaps TRBD1 as D (5 bases). Germline CDR1 is SGHDT and CDR2 is YYEEEE. Trimming shortened V by 0 bases and J by 0 bases, and 10 bases separated the two germline ends. This CDR3 contains 16 residues. CDR3 region: CASSLAWGGSGNTIYF. The CDR3 region has the DNA TGTGCCAGCAGCTTGGCCTGGGGGGGCTCTGGAAACACCATATATTTT.